Listed below are T cell receptor beta chains from one sample, sequenced in a study of blood T cell repertoires in COVID-19. Repertoires were generated with immunoSEQ multiplex PCR, while TCRdb's copy carries only in-frame clones and drops some. The sample yields about 260,000 clones, around 89% seen once. What was sequenced was peripheral blood. The receptors shown here come from a woman in her forties with acute or convalescent COVID-19. The CDR3 runs from the conserved cysteine through the conserved F or W. A D gene is named only where the DNA matches it firmly. The size of a clone is reported for some rows only, either as once, few or many, or as a class for expanded clones.

d_call	j_call	v_call	clone_size	cdr3_length	cdr3_nt	cdr3_aa
TRBD1	TRBJ1-3	TRBV3-1/TRBV3-2	-	12	TGTGCCAGCAGCTCCGGACAGGGAGCCATATATTTT	CASSSGQGAIYF
-	TRBJ2-1	TRBV2	-	13	TGTGCCAGCAAGCAGGCTTACTACAATGAGCAGTTCTTC	CASKQAYYNEQFF
TRBD1	TRBJ2-3	TRBV10-3	once	15	TGTGCCATCAGCGGGGACAGGGCTGGAGCAGATACGCAGTATTTT	CAISGDRAGADTQYF
-	TRBJ1-6	TRBV10-3	-	14	TGTGCCATCAGTGAGTTACTCGGGTGGGCACCCCTCCACTTT	CAISELLGWAPLHF
TRBD1	TRBJ2-3	TRBV19	-	16	TGTGCCAGTAGTATTGGGGACAGGGGCGCTACAGATACGCAGTATTTT	CASSIGDRGATDTQYF
-	TRBJ1-6	TRBV7-3	-	14	TGTGCCAGCAGCTTATTGTCTTCGGATTCACCCCTCCACTTT	CASSLLSSDSPLHF
-	TRBJ1-5	TRBV7-6	once	13	TGTGCCAGCAGCTTAGCCGGAGGGAAGCCCCAGCATTTT	CASSLAGGKPQHF
TRBD1	TRBJ1-2	TRBV30	-	16	TGTGCCTGGAGTGTAAAGGGGGACAGCGGCCGTTATGGCTACACCTTC	CAWSVKGDSGRYGYTF
TRBD1	TRBJ1-1	TRBV27	-	14	TGTGCCAGCAGTTTCGGACAGGGCCGAACTGAAGCTTTCTTT	CASSFGQGRTEAFF
TRBD1	TRBJ1-1	TRBV6-5	-	14	TGTGCCAGCATTAGACAGGGCGGCGACACTGAAGCTTTCTTT	CASIRQGGDTEAFF
-	TRBJ1-2	TRBV6-5	-	14	TGTGCCAGCAGTTCCAGTGGAGGATTCTATGGCTACACCTTC	CASSSSGGFYGYTF
-	TRBJ1-6	TRBV4-1	-	15	TGCGCCAGCAGCCAAGATGCGGGTGGTGACTCACCCCTCCACTTT	CASSQDAGGDSPLHF
TRBD1	TRBJ1-2	TRBV6-1	-	14	TGTGCCAGCAGTGAAACGGGACAGGGGAGTGGCTACACCTTC	CASSETGQGSGYTF
TRBD2	TRBJ2-1	TRBV20-1	-	15	TGCAGTGCTAGTTCTCTTCGGGGGGACCCCAATGAGCAGTTCTTC	CSASSLRGDPNEQFF
-	TRBJ2-2	TRBV19	-	18	TGTGCCAGTACCCCCTCCCCTTTAGAGCTCTCGAACACCGGGGAGCTGTTTTTT	CASTPSPLELSNTGELFF
-	TRBJ1-5	TRBV11-2	few	15	TGTGCCAGCAGCTTAGATGGCAGGAGCAATCAGCCCCAGCATTTT	CASSLDGRSNQPQHF
-	TRBJ1-1	TRBV7-3	-	13	TGTGCCAGCAGCTTAATGGGCATACGGGATGCTTTCTTT	CASSLMGIRDAFF
-	TRBJ1-2	TRBV14	-	14	TGTGCCAGCAGCCACCGAGGGGGGGGCTATGGCTACACCTTC	CASSHRGGGYGYTF
-	TRBJ1-5	TRBV2	once	13	TGTGCCAGCAGTGGTCAGTACAATCAGCCCCAGCATTTT	CASSGQYNQPQHF
-	TRBJ1-3	TRBV5-1	-	16	TGCGCCAGCAGCTCTGGGAGTACCGGCTCTGGAAACACCATATATTTT	CASSSGSTGSGNTIYF
TRBD1	TRBJ1-1	TRBV6-1	-	15	TGTGCCAGTAGTGACCGGGACAGGGGTTACACTGAAGCTTTCTTT	CASSDRDRGYTEAFF
-	TRBJ1-6	TRBV19	-	14	TGTGCCAGCACGTACAGCTCCTATAATTCACCCCTCCACTTT	CASTYSSYNSPLHF
TRBD1	TRBJ1-4	TRBV24-1	-	16	TGTGCCACCAGTGACCCCTGGACAGGGGAGAATGAAAAACTGTTTTTT	CATSDPWTGENEKLFF
TRBD1	TRBJ1-1	TRBV29-1	-	14	TGCAGCGTTTCCTCGGACAGGGATGACACTGAAGCTTTCTTT	CSVSSDRDDTEAFF
-	TRBJ1-5	TRBV3-1/TRBV3-2	-	13	TGTGCCAGCAGCCAAGTAGGGAGTCAGCCCCAGCATTTT	CASSQVGSQPQHF
TRBD2	TRBJ2-1	TRBV18	-	17	TGTGCCAGCTCACCATGGGGGGAGCTAGCGGGGTCCAATGAGCAGTTCTTC	CASSPWGELAGSNEQFF